This T cell receptor beta chain was sequenced in a study of shared clonotypes between healthy human individuals. This clone was recorded once. The protocol was immunoSEQ multiplex PCR, while the TCRdb copy is restricted to in-frame clones and leaves out a portion. The data hold about 2,500,000 clones, with 85% to 95% observed a single time. The sequencing input was naive CD4+ T cells sorted from blood. The sample's subset: CD45RA+ positively selected. This sequence was found in a man in his late teens or twenties in good health.

CDR3 in amino acids: CAWSARTGSQETQYF. In DNA, the CDR3 is TGTGCCTGGAGTGCCAGGACAGGTTCCCAAGAGACCCAGTACTTC. The chain links TRBV30 to TRBJ2-5; 7 positions match TRBD1. The V gene's germline CDR1 is GTSNPN and CDR2 SVGIG (reference sequence). This CDR3 has 15 residues. V lost 1 base, J lost 1 base, and 6 bases stayed unmatched. The full variable domain, rest sourced from reference TRBV30 and TRBJ2-5, is SQTIHQWPATLVQPVGSPLSLECTVEGTSNPNLYWYRQAAGRGLQLLFYSVGIGQISSEVPQNLSASRPQDRQFILSSKKLLLSDSGFYLCAWSARTGSQETQYFGPGTRLLVL.